This TCR beta chain emerged from a study of cytomegalovirus exposure and HLA in healthy donors. Regarding the study as a whole: There were a few CMV-associated chains whose specificity for CMV antigens was confirmed in vitro. The study listed under 200 cytomegalovirus-associated TCR beta chains. A subsequent analysis found that TCR clusters from the first cohort also tended to co-occur in the approximately 130 validation repertoires, with about 94% of cluster scores above 0.

Assay used: immunoSEQ multiplex PCR; TCRdb lists only in-frame clones, some missing. Of 250,000 to 350,000 clones detected, approximately 86% appear once; the ten largest clones hold approximately 1.1%. On this clone: Its antigen is unknown.

Per germline, CDR1 SGHAT and CDR2 FQNNGV. V shed 5 bases, J shed 3 bases, and the junction held 10 bases outside the gene matches. The CDR3 consists of 16 residues. The sample comprised PBMCs. This clonotype was sampled from a woman in her twenties or thirties in good health and CMV-seropositive. The chain combines TRBV11-2 with TRBJ2-7, with 10 bases identical to TRBD2. The CDR3 nucleotides read TGTGCCAGCAGCCCGCCCCTAGCGGGGGCCGTCTACGAGCAGTACTTC. Protein sequence: CASSPPLAGAVYEQYF.